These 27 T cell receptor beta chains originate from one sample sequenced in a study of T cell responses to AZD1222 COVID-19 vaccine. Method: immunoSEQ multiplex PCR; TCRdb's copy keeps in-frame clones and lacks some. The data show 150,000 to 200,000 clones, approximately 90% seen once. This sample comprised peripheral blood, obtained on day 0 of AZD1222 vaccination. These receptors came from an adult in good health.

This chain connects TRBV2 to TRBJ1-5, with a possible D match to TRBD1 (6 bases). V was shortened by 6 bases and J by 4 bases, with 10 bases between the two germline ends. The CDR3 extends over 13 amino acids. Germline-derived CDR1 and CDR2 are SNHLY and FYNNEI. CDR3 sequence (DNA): TGTGCCAGCAGCCCCCAGGGGAATCAGCCCCAGCATTTT. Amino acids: CASSPQGNQPQHF.

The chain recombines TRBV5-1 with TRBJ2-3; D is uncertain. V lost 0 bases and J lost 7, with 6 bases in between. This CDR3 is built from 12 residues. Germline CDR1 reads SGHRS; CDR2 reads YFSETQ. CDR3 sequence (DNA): TGCGCCAGCAGCTTGGATGCGTATACGCAGTATTTT. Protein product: CASSLDAYTQYF.

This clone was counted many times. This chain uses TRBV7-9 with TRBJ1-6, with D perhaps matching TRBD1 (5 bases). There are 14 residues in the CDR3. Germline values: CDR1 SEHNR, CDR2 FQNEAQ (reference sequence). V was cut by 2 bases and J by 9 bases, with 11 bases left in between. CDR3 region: CASSLRGFFSPLHF. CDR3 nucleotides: TGTGCCAGCAGCTTAAGGGGCTTTTTTTCACCCCTCCACTTT.

Written as DNA, the CDR3 is TGTGCCACCAGTGATTTAGGCCGAAACTATGGCTACACCTTC. Encoded protein: CATSDLGRNYGYTF. The gene calls are TRBV24-1 and TRBJ1-2, with unresolved D. Looked up from germline, CDR1 is KGHDR and CDR2 is SFDVKD. Trimming pared 1 base from V and 2 bases from J, leaving 7 bases between. The CDR3 loop spans 14 amino acids.

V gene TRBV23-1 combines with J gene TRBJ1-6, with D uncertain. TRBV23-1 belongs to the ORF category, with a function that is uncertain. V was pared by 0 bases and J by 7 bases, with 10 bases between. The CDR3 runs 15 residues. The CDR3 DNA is TGCGCCAGCAGTCAATCGTGGGCGGGGAATTCACCCCTCCACTTT. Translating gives CASSQSWAGNSPLHF.

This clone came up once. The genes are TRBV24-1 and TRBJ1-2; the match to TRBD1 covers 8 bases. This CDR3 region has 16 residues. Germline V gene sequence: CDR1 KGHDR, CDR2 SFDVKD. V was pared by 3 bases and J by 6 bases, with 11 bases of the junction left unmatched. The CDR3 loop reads CATSDRGQGITDGYTF. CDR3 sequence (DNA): TGTGCCACCAGTGATAGAGGACAGGGAATTACGGATGGCTACACCTTC.

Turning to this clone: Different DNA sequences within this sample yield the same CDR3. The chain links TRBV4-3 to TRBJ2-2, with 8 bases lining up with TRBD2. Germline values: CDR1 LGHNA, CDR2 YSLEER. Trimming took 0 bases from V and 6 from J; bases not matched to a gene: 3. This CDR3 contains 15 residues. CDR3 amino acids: CASSQDTSGAGELFF. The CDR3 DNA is TGCGCCAGCAGCCAAGACACTAGCGGAGCCGGGGAGCTGTTTTTT.

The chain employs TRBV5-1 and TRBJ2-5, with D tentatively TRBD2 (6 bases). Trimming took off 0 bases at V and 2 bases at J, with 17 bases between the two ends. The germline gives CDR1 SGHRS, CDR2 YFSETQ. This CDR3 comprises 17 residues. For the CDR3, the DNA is TGCGCCAGCAGCTTGGTTGCGGTGGCGGGATCGCAAGAGACCCAGTACTTC. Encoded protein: CASSLVAVAGSQETQYF.

The CDR3 DNA reads TGTGCCAGCAGTATTGTGGGGAAAGAAAAGATGGAAGCTTTCTTT. It yields the protein CASSIVGKEKMEAFF. The genes are TRBV7-7 and TRBJ1-1; D gene uncertain. From germline, CDR1 is SSHAT and CDR2 FNYEAQ (reference sequence). The CDR3 extends over 15 amino acids. The ends were cut back, 6 bases at V and 8 bases at J, with 22 bases in the middle.

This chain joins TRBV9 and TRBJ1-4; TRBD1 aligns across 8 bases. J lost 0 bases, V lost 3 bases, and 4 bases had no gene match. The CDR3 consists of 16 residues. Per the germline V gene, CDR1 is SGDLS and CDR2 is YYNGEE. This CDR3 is CASSAPGGTTNEKLFF. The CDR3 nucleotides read TGTGCCAGCAGCGCTCCAGGGGGCACAACTAATGAAAAACTGTTTTTT.

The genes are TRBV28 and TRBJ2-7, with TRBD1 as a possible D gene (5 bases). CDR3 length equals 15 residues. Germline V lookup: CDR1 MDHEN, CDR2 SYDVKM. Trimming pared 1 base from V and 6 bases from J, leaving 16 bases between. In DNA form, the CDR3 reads TGTGCCAGCAGTTTATTACAGGCTTCGGTGGGCGAGCAGTACTTC. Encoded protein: CASSLLQASVGEQYF.

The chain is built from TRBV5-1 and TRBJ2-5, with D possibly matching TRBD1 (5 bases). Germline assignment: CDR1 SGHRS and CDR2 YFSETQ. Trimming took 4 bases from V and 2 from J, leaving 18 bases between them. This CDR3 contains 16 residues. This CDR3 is CASSLGARAIQETQYF. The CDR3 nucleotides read TGCGCCAGCAGCCTAGGGGCCAGGGCCATACAAGAGACCCAGTACTTC.

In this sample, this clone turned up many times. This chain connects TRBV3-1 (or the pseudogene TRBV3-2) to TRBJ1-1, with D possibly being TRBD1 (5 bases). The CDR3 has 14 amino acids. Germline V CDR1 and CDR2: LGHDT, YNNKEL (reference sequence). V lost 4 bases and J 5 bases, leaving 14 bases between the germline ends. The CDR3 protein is CASSLGGSFTEAFF. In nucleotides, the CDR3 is TGTGCCAGCAGCCTTGGGGGTAGTTTTACTGAAGCTTTCTTT.

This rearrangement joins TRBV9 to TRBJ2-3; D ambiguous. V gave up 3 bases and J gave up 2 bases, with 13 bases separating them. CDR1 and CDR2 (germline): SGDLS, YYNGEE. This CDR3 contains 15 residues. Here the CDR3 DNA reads TGTGCCAGCAGCGCCCGAGGACCCCCCACAGATACGCAGTATTTT. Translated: CASSARGPPTDTQYF.

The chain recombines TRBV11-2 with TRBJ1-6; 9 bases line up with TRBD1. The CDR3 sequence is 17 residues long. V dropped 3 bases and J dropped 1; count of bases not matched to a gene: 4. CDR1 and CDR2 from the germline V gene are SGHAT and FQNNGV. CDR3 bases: TGTGCCAGCAGCTTGGGACAGGGATTTTCCTATAATTCACCCCTCCACTTT. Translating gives CASSLGQGFSYNSPLHF.

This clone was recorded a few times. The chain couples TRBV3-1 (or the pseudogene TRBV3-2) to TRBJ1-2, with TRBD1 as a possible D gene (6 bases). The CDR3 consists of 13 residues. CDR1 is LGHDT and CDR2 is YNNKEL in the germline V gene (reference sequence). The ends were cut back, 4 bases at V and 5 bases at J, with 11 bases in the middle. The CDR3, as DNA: TGTGCCAGCAGCCCCGACAGGCAATATGGCTACACCTTC. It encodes CASSPDRQYGYTF.

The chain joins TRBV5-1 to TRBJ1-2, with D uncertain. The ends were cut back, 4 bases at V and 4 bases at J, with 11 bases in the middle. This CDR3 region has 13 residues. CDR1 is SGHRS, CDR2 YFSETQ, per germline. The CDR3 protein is CASSQSRSYGYTF. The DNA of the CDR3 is TGCGCCAGCAGCCAATCCAGAAGCTATGGCTACACCTTC.

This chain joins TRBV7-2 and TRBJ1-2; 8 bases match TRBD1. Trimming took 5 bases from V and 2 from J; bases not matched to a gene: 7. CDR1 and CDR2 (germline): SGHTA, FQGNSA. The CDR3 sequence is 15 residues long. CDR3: CASSPGQVVNYGYTF. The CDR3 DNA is TGTGCCAGCAGCCCGGGACAGGTAGTAAACTATGGCTACACCTTC.

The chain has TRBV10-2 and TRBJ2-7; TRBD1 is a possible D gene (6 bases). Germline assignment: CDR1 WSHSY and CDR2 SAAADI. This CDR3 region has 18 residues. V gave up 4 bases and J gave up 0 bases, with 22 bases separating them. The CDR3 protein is CASSGGVGTNYRSYEQYF. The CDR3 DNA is TGCGCCAGCAGTGGAGGGGTCGGGACAAATTATCGCTCCTACGAGCAGTACTTC.

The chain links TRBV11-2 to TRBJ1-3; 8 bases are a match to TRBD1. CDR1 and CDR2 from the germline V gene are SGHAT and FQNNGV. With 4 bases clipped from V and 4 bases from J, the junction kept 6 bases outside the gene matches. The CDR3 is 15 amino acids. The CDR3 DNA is TGTGCCAGCAGCTCGGACAGGGCGGCAGGAAACACCATATATTTT. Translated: CASSSDRAAGNTIYF.

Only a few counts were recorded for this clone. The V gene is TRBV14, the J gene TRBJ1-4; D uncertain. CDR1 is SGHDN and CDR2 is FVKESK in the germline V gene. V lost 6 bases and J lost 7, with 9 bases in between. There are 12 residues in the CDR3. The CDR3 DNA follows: TGTGCCAGCAGTCCCTTCGGTGAAAAACTGTTTTTT. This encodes CASSPFGEKLFF.

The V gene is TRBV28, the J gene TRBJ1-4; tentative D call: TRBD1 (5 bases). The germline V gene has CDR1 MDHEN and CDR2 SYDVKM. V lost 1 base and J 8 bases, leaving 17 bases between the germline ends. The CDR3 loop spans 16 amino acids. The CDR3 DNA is TGTGCCAGCAGTTTATTGACAGACCCTCAGGGAGAAAAACTGTTTTTT. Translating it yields CASSLLTDPQGEKLFF.

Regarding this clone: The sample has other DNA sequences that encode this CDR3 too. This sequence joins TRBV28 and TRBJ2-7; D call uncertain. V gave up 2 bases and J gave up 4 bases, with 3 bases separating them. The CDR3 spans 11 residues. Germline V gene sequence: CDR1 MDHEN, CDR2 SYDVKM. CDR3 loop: CASSLGYEQYF. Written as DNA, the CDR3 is TGTGCCAGCAGTTTAGGGTACGAGCAGTACTTC. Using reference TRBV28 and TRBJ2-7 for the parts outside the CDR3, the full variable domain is DVKVTQSSRYLVKRTGEKVFLECVQDMDHENMFWYRQDPGLGLRLIYFSYDVKMKEKGDIPEGYSVSREKKERFSLILESASTNQTSMYLCASSLGYEQYFGPGTRLTVT.

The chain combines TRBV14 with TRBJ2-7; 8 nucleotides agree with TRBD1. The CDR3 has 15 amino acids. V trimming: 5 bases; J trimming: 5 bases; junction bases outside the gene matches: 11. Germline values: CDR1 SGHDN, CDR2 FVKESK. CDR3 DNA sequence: TGTGCCAGCAGCGGCGGGCTGGACAGGGTCAACGAGCAGTACTTC. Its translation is CASSGGLDRVNEQYF.

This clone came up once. In DNA form, the CDR3 reads TGTGCCAGCAGCCCGCGCCGGGAGATCGGTGAAAAACTGTTTTTT. It translates to CASSPRREIGEKLFF. The V call is TRBV7-8, the J call TRBJ1-4, with D hard to call. V was clipped by 5 bases and J by 7 bases, with 17 bases between them. Per germline, CDR1 SGHVS and CDR2 FQNEAQ. CDR3 length: 15 amino acids.

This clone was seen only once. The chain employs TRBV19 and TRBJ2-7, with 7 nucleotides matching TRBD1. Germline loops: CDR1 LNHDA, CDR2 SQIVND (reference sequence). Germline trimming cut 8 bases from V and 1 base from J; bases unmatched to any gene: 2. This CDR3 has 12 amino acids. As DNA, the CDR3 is TGTGCCAGTGCACAGGGGTCCTACGAGCAGTACTTC. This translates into CASAQGSYEQYF.

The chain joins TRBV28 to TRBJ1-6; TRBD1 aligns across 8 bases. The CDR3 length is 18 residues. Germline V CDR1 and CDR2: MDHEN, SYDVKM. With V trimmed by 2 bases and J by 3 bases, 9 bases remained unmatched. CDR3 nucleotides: TGTGCCAGCAGTTTAGGGTGGACAGGGAGCCTCTATAATTCACCCCTCCACTTT. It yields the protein CASSLGWTGSLYNSPLHF.